This record looks at one T cell receptor beta chain sequence and its context. Assay used: immunoSEQ multiplex PCR; TCRdb lists only in-frame clones, some missing. The sample yields 72,000 or so clones, around 95% seen once. This entry is derived from a study of technical replicates of blood from a few donors. V trimming: 5 bases; J trimming: 2 bases; junction bases outside the gene matches: 2. CDR3 length: 13 residues. The germline gives CDR1 SEHNR, CDR2 FQNEAQ (reference sequence). The receptor comes from a human donor in good health. The rearrangement uses TRBV7-9 and TRBJ2-5; 7 bases match TRBD2. The sample was T cells isolated from PBMCs. The CDR3 DNA reads TGTGCCAGCAGCCCGGGACTACAAGAGACCCAGTACTTC. Encoded protein: CASSPGLQETQYF.